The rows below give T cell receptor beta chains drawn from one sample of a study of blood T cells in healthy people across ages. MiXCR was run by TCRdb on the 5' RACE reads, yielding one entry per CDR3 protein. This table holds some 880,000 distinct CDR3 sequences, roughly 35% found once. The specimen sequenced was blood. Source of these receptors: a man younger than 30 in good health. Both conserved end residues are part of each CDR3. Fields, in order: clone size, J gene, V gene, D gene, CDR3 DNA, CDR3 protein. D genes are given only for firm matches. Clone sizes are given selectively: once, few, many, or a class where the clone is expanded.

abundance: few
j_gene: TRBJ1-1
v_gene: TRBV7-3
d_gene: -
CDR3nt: TGTGCCAGCAGCCTTGCGGGGGGTTGGAACACTGAAGCTTTCTTT
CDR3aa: CASSLAGGWNTEAFF

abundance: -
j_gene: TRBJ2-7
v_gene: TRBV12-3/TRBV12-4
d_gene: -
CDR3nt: TGTGCCAGCAGTTGGGGCCGTGCCAATGAGCAGTACTTC
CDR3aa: CASSWGRANEQYF

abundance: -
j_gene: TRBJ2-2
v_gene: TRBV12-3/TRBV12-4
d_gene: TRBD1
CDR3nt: TGTGCCAGCACCAGACAGGGGAGCACCGGGGAGCTGTTTTTT
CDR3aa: CASTRQGSTGELFF

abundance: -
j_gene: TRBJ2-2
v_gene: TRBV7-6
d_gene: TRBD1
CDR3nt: TGTGCCAGCAGGAAGGGACAGGGGAATTTATGGGAAAACACCGGGGAGCTGTTTTTT
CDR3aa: CASRKGQGNLWENTGELFF

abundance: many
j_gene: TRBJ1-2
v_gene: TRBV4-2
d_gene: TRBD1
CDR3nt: TGTGCCAGCAGCCAAGATCGGGGACGAACGACAGGGCGTTTAGGGTATGGCTACACCTTC
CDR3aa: CASSQDRGRTTGRLGYGYTF

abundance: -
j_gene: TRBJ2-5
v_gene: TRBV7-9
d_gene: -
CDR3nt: TGTGCCAGCAGCACCCTAGGGGGGCTCGGGACTCCAGAGACCCAGTACTTC
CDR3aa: CASSTLGGLGTPETQYF

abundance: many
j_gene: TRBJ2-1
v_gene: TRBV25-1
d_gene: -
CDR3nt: TGTGCCACCGAGGAGGCCTTGGGTGAGCAGTTCTTC
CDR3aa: CATEEALGEQFF

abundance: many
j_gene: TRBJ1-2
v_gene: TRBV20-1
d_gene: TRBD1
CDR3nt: TGCAGTGGGCAGGGGGCTAACTATGGCTACACCTTC
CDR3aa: CSGQGANYGYTF

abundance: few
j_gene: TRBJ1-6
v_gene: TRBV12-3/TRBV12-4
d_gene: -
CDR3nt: TGTGCCAGCAGCCAAGTGCAAGGGGGGTATGAGAATTCACCCCTCCACTTT
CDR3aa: CASSQVQGGYENSPLHF

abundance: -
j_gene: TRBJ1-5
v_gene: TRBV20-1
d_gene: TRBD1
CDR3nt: TGCAGTTTAGAGATCTTGGGGACAGAAACGTATCAGCCCCAGCATTTT
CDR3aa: CSLEILGTETYQPQHF

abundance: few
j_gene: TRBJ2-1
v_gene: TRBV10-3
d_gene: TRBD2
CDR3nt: TGTGCCATCAGACCCGGGACTAGCGGGGTCGACGAGCAGTTCTTC
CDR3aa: CAIRPGTSGVDEQFF

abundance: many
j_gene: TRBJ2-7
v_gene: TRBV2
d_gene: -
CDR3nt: TGTGCCAGCAGTGAGGGACTGTCCTACGAGCAGTACTTC
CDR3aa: CASSEGLSYEQYF

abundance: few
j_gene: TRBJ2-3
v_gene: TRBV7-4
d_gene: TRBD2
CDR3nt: TGTGCCAGCAGCGTCTTAGCGGGGGTAAACACAGATACGCAGTATTTT
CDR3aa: CASSVLAGVNTDTQYF

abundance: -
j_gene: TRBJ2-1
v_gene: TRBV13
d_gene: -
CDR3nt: TGCGCCAGCAGCGCCAGGGGGGCCTACAATGAGCAGTTCTTC
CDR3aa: CASSARGAYNEQFF

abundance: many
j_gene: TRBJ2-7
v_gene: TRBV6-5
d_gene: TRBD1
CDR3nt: TGTGCCAGCAGTACCCGGGACAGGGTCTCCTACGAGCAGTACTTC
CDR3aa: CASSTRDRVSYEQYF

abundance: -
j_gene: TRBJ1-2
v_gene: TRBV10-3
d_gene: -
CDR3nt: TGTGCCTTCAGTGAGTCTCTAGCGGGGTTTGGCTACACCTTC
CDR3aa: CAFSESLAGFGYTF

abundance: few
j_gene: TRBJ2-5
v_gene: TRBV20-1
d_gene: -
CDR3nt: TGCAGTGCTCCTCGGTGGGCGGAAGAGACCCAGTACTTC
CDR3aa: CSAPRWAEETQYF

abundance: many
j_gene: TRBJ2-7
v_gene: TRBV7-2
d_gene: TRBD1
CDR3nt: TGTGCCAGCAGGGGACAGAGCTCCTACGAGCAGTACTTC
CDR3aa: CASRGQSSYEQYF

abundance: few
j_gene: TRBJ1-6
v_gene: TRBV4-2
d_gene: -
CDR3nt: TGTGCCAGCAGCCAAGAGACTTCCTTCCCAAATTCACCCCTCCACTTT
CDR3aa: CASSQETSFPNSPLHF

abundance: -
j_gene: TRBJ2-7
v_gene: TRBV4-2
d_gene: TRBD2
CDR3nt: TGTGCCAGCAACCAAACGGGACTACCTAGCTCCTACGGGCAGTACTTC
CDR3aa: CASNQTGLPSSYGQYF

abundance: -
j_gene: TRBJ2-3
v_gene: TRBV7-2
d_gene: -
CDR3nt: TGTGCCAGCAGCTCCAAGACAGGTCGGGATACGCAGTATTTT
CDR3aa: CASSSKTGRDTQYF

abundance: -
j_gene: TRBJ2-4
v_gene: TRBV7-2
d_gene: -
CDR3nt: TGTGCCAGCAGCCAATTAGCGGGACAGGTTAACATTCAGTACTTC
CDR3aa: CASSQLAGQVNIQYF

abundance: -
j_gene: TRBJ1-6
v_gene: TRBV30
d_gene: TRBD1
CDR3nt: TGTGCCTGGCAAACCGGGACAGATTCACCCCTCCACTTT
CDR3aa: CAWQTGTDSPLHF

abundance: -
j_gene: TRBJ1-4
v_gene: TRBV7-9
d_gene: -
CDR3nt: TGTGCCAGCAGCCGGGACTGGAATGAAAAACTGTTTTTT
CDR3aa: CASSRDWNEKLFF

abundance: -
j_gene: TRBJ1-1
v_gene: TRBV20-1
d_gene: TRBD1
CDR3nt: TGCAGTGCGCAGGGACAGGTCCTGAGGGGAGCTTTCTTT
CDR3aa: CSAQGQVLRGAFF